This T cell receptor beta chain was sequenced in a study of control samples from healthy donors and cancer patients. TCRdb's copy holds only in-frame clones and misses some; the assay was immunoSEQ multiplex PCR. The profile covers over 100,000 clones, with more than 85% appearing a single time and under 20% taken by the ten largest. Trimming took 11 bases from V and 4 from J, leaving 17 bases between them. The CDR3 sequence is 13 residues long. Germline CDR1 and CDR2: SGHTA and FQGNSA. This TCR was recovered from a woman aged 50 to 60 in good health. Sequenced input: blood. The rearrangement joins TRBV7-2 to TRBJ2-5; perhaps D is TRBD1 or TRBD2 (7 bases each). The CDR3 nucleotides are TGTGCCTCGCAGGGGGGAGGGGGAGAGACCCAGTACTTC. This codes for CASQGGGGETQYF.